These T cell receptor beta chains were read from a single sample in a study of blood T cell repertoires in COVID-19. The table came from immunoSEQ multiplex PCR; TCRdb's copy has only in-frame clones and leaves some out. The top ten clones hold around 7% of a sample with about 190,000 clones, around 90% of them seen once. Source material: peripheral blood. The source is a man aged 35 to 55 with acute or convalescent COVID-19. Both conserved end residues are part of each CDR3. D genes are given only for firm matches. For some rows the clone size is stated as once, few or many, or as a class when expanded; others skip it.

CDR3 DNA,CDR3 protein,J gene,clone size,V gene,D gene
TGTGCCATCAGTGACAGGGACTTGGGGTACGAGCAGTACTTC,CAISDRDLGYEQYF,TRBJ2-7,NA,TRBV10-3,NA
TGCGCCAGCAGCTTGGATAGCGCAGGGAGGGGCTACACCTTC,CASSLDSAGRGYTF,TRBJ1-2,NA,TRBV5-1,NA
TGTGCCAGCAGCCCGGGGGACGGGGCCTACAATGAGCAGTTCTTC,CASSPGDGAYNEQFF,TRBJ2-1,NA,TRBV7-9,NA
TGCAGCGTTAGGGGGGGTAATGAAAAACTGTTTTTT,CSVRGGNEKLFF,TRBJ1-4,NA,TRBV29-1,NA
TGTGCCAGCTCACGCAGGGAGGGGTCTGACACCGGGGAGCTGTTTTTT,CASSRREGSDTGELFF,TRBJ2-2,NA,TRBV18,TRBD2
TGCAGTGCTAGTGCGCGGCAGGGCGGCTATGGCTACACCTTC,CSASARQGGYGYTF,TRBJ1-2,NA,TRBV20-1,NA
TGTGCCAGCAGCTTAGTTCCCGGGGGGGTCCAAGAGACCCAGTACTTC,CASSLVPGGVQETQYF,TRBJ2-5,NA,TRBV7-2,TRBD2
TGTGCCAGCAGCCAACCCAAAGATTTCGGCACTGAAGCTTTCTTT,CASSQPKDFGTEAFF,TRBJ1-1,NA,TRBV3-1/TRBV3-2,NA
TGCGCCAGCAGCCCCCTCCTTCCAGGGCACTACGAGCAGTACTTC,CASSPLLPGHYEQYF,TRBJ2-7,NA,TRBV5-1,NA
TGTGCCTGGAGTTTGAGCGGGGGTGAGACCCAGTACTTC,CAWSLSGGETQYF,TRBJ2-5,NA,TRBV30,TRBD2
TGTGCCATCGGTGGCGGGTTGGTGCGGGGCACTGAAGCTTTCTTT,CAIGGGLVRGTEAFF,TRBJ1-1,NA,TRBV10-3,NA
TGTGCCAGCAGCCAGCCGGGACAAGCTAATGAAAAACTGTTTTTT,CASSQPGQANEKLFF,TRBJ1-4,NA,TRBV4-2,NA
TGTGCCAGCAGCTTAGATCTTTACGAGCAGTACTTC,CASSLDLYEQYF,TRBJ2-7,once,TRBV11-2,NA
TGTGCCAGCTCTCGCAACTATGGAGAATACACAGATACGCAGTATTTT,CASSRNYGEYTDTQYF,TRBJ2-3,NA,TRBV18,NA
TGTGCCAGCAGTTTTCAGGGGTCCTACAATGAGCAGTTCTTC,CASSFQGSYNEQFF,TRBJ2-1,once,TRBV27,NA
TGTGCCAGCAGCCCCCGGGACAGGGGGGACTATGGCTACACCTTC,CASSPRDRGDYGYTF,TRBJ1-2,NA,TRBV7-9,TRBD1
TGTGCCAGTAGTATGGGGCGGGGGTACACCGGGGAGCTGTTTTTT,CASSMGRGYTGELFF,TRBJ2-2,once,TRBV19,TRBD2
TGTGCCAGCAGTGAGGGACATCTCTATGGCTACACCTTC,CASSEGHLYGYTF,TRBJ1-2,NA,TRBV6-1,NA
TGTGCCAGCAGTTACATCAGAAATGAAAAACTGTTTTTT,CASSYIRNEKLFF,TRBJ1-4,NA,TRBV6-5,NA
TGCGCCAGCAGCCAAATCCTAGCGGGAAAACTCGGGGATACGCAGTATTTT,CASSQILAGKLGDTQYF,TRBJ2-3,NA,TRBV4-1,TRBD2
TGTGCCAGCAGCGTAGATGGGACAGCGTGGGGCAATGAGCAGTTCTTC,CASSVDGTAWGNEQFF,TRBJ2-1,NA,TRBV9,TRBD1
TGTGCCAGCAGTTCCCCCACCTACGAGCAGTACTTC,CASSSPTYEQYF,TRBJ2-7,NA,TRBV6-5,NA
TGTGCCATCAGTGAGTCCTCGGGGGGGGGCACAGATACGCAGTATTTT,CAISESSGGGTDTQYF,TRBJ2-3,NA,TRBV10-3,TRBD2
TGCGCCAGCAGCTCTGGGGACAGTTGGGACGAGCAGTACTTC,CASSSGDSWDEQYF,TRBJ2-7,NA,TRBV5-1,TRBD1
TGTGCCAGCAGCGCGCCGGGACAGGGGGTTATTACCGGGGAGCTGTTTTTT,CASSAPGQGVITGELFF,TRBJ2-2,few,TRBV5-4,TRBD1
TGTGCCAGCAGCTCCCAGATGCCCGGGGGGGGAGGTGAGCAGTTCTTC,CASSSQMPGGGGEQFF,TRBJ2-1,NA,TRBV7-2,TRBD2
TGTGCCAGCTCACCCGGGACATACGAAAAACTGTTTTTT,CASSPGTYEKLFF,TRBJ1-4,NA,TRBV18,NA
TGTGCCAGCAACCTAAGCAGGGCTTTCTACGAGCAGTACTTC,CASNLSRAFYEQYF,TRBJ2-7,NA,TRBV6-5,NA
TGTGCCAGCAGGGGCTGGGGGACAAACTACGAGCAGTACTTC,CASRGWGTNYEQYF,TRBJ2-7,NA,TRBV28,NA
TGTGCCAGCACCTCCTGGACAGGGGGAAACAATCAGCCCCAGCATTTT,CASTSWTGGNNQPQHF,TRBJ1-5,NA,TRBV2,TRBD1
TGCGCCAGCAGCCAAGCCGGGACAGGGGGCGACGAGCAGTACTTC,CASSQAGTGGDEQYF,TRBJ2-7,NA,TRBV4-1,TRBD1
TGTGCCAGCTCCCAAGGACAGAGCAATCAGCCCCAGCATTTT,CASSQGQSNQPQHF,TRBJ1-5,few,TRBV18,NA
TGTGCCAGCAGAGGGGGCGGGTCCGCAGATACGCAGTATTTT,CASRGGGSADTQYF,TRBJ2-3,NA,TRBV7-2,TRBD1
TGTGCCAGCAGCTTAAGTTGGGGACGAGGGGGCGCGAACGAGCAGTACTTC,CASSLSWGRGGANEQYF,TRBJ2-7,NA,TRBV9,TRBD1
TGTGCCAGCAGCTCCCGGGGAGGGGAGCGGGACGAGCAGTACTTC,CASSSRGGERDEQYF,TRBJ2-7,NA,TRBV7-6,TRBD2
TGTGCCAGCAGCGGAGCCTTCCGGGGTGAAGCTTTCTTT,CASSGAFRGEAFF,TRBJ1-1,few,TRBV7-6,NA
TGTGCCAGCAGCCGGACAGCCTCCTACGAGCAGTACTTC,CASSRTASYEQYF,TRBJ2-7,NA,TRBV7-2,NA
TGTGCCAGCAGTTCCGGACAGTTCTATGGCTACACCTTC,CASSSGQFYGYTF,TRBJ1-2,few,TRBV2,NA
TGTGCCAGCAGCGAGGGGTTGAGCGGGGGGTACACAGATACGCAGTATTTT,CASSEGLSGGYTDTQYF,TRBJ2-3,NA,TRBV9,TRBD2
TGTGCCAGCAGCTTAGAAACTTTTGGGCAGTTCTTC,CASSLETFGQFF,TRBJ2-1,NA,TRBV7-9,NA
TGTGCCAGCAGCAACCTAGCTACAGATACGCAGTATTTT,CASSNLATDTQYF,TRBJ2-3,NA,TRBV5-4,NA